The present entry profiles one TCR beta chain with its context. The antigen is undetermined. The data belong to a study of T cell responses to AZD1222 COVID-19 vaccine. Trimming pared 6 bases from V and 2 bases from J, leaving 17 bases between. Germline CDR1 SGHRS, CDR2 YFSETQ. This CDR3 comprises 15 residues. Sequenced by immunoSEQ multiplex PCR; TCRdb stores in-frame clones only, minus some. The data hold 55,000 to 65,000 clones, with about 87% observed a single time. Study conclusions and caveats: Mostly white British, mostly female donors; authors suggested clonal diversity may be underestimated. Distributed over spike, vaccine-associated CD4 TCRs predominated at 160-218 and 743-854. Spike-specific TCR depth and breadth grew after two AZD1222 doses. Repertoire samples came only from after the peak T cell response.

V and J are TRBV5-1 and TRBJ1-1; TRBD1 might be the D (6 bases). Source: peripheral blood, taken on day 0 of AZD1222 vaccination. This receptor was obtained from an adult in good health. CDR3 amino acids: CASNRGQGLNTEAFF. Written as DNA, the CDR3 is TGCGCCAGCAACCGGGGGCAGGGGCTTAACACTGAAGCTTTCTTT.